The sequence of this T cell receptor beta chain was determined in a study of blood T cell repertoires in COVID-19 (dated by TCRdb to about 2020). Notes on the research overall: Samples from collaborators originated in the United States, Italy and Spain and spanned both the acute and convalescent phases of COVID-19. Subjects who had been exposed to COVID-19, were actively infected with it, or had recovered from it provided the deeply sampled blood TCRbeta repertoires that made up the dataset. Nearly every sample came with metadata listing a de-identified subject ID, COVID-19 status, age in years and sex. Samples came from the ongoing ImmuneRACE study (first 160 participants) plus 1,254 subjects from 6 global collaborators. A freely available public database, intended as a resource for researchers studying the immune response to SARS-CoV-2, is where the repertoires were released. The material from the prospective study consisted of cDNA or gDNA derived from T cells, B-cell-depleted T cells, or PBMCs. Where HLA class I and class II types were available, the types were taken from metadata supplied by the sample provider, not from assay-based typing. Study-wide conclusions, independent of this receptor: How much clinical and demographic metadata was included differed by source and by participant, and the metadata was provided uncurated.

For this clone: Its antigen is still unknown. Per-base qualities were not stored, and no clone one base away is much larger.

TCRbeta CDR3 regions were amplified from genomic DNA using the immunoSEQ Assay, a bias-controlled multiplex PCR. From the authors' description of their analysis: Within the assay, amplification of reference gene primers was used to estimate how many nucleated cells each sample contained. To quantify the absolute abundance of each unique TCRbeta CDR3 rearrangement, sequence reads were collapsed and filtered. For each sample, productive Simpson clonality was calculated as the square root of Simpson's diversity index over productive rearrangements. This immuneACCESS table, as held by TCRdb, lists in-frame sequences with V and J called but not all clones. Of the missing ones, under half trace to an unresolved V gene in checked studies; the others have no known cause. V and J calls plus clone size are reproduced from that table; the DNA served to infer D and trimming. This sample is represented by 26,000 or so clones; roughly 87% of them were singletons. The ten most abundant clones make up around 17% of the sample.

The germline V gene encodes CDR1 WNHNN and CDR2 SYGVQD (reference sequence). Trimming costs V 0 bases and J 0 bases, and their ends lie 6 bases apart. Its CDR3 holds 14 amino acids, cysteine through phenylalanine. Of the read, only the CDR3 DNA is kept; its 42 bases are in frame from base 1. The collaborating institutions used their own protocols to collect whole blood in K2EDTA tubes. For TCRbeta analysis, collaborator samples were shipped as frozen whole blood, as isolated PBMCs, or as DNA extracted from either sample type. Sequenced material: peripheral blood. This receptor was identified in a human donor in a cohort sampled during active COVID-19. The sequence is built from TRBV10-1 and TRBJ2-7; the D gene is not confidently resolved. The DNA sequence is TGCGCCAGCAGTGAGTCCTCCCGCTCCTACGAGCAGTACTTC. It specifies CASSESSRSYEQYF.